This TCR beta chain was identified during a study of shared clonotypes between healthy human individuals. CDR1 and CDR2 (germline): SEHNR, FQNEAQ (reference sequence). The V and J ends lost 1 base and 7 bases, in that order; junction bases with no gene match: 4. CDR3 length equals 15 residues. TCRdb's copy holds only in-frame clones and misses some; the assay was immunoSEQ multiplex PCR. The sample has 600,000 to 700,000 clones, 73% seen once. This clone has a handful of counts. Antigen unknown. General study results and limits: Apart from blood, nothing was sampled; tissue repertoires likely differ.

The sequenced sample consisted of memory CD4+ T cells sorted from blood. Subset noted: CD45RA-negative fraction. The sequence was obtained from a woman aged 30 to 39 in good health. The gene calls are TRBV7-9 and TRBJ2-1, with TRBD2 identical over 10 bases. The CDR3 region is CASSLVAGGWNEQFF. The CDR3 nucleotides are TGTGCCAGCAGCTTAGTAGCGGGAGGATGGAATGAGCAGTTCTTC.